This TCR beta chain was obtained from a study of blood T cell repertoires in COVID-19. Study context: Samples taken during acute and convalescent COVID-19 were collected in the United States, Italy and Spain. PBMCs, B-cell-depleted T cells, or T cells provided the cDNA or gDNA that made up the material.

As handled by the study authors: Estimation of nucleated cell counts was performed using reference gene primer amplification. Assay: immunoSEQ multiplex PCR; the TCRdb copy retains only in-frame clones and omits some. From that table come the V and J calls and clone size; the DNA was used to work out D and trimming. This sample has some 270,000 clones, with more than 85% found just once. The CDR3 extends over 13 amino acids. Germline CDR1 is SGDLS and CDR2 is YYNGEE. Between the trimmed V and J ends, which lost 0 bases and 7 bases, there was a span of 11 bases. The gene calls are TRBV9 and TRBJ2-7; possibly TRBD2 for D (5 bases). The clonotype originates from a man aged 40-49 years who had been exposed to COVID-19. The source material was PBMCs or T cells enriched from blood (not recorded which). The CDR3 nucleotides are TGTGCCAGCAGCGTAGATGGGCCGGGGGAGCAGTACTTC. As protein: CASSVDGPGEQYF. Filled out from reference TRBV9 and TRBJ2-7, the complete variable domain reads DSGVTQTPKHLITATGQRVTLRCSPRSGDLSVYWYQQSLDQGLQFLIQYYNGEERAKGNILERFSAQQFPDLHSELNLSSLELGDSALYFCASSVDGPGEQYFGPGTRLTVT.